These 22 T cell receptor beta chains were all obtained from the same sample, sequenced in a study of graft-versus-host responses after intestinal transplantation. Libraries were prepared by immunoSEQ multiplex PCR; TCRdb keeps only in-frame clonotypes and omits some of them. The sample has around 30,000 clones, less than 90% seen once. Sequenced material: PBMCs, taken 28 days after intestinal transplant. These receptors came from a human patient who received an intestinal transplant, so some T cells may come from the graft donor.

The genes are TRBV6-5 and TRBJ2-3; D uncertain. Germline values: CDR1 MNHEY, CDR2 SVGAGI. Trimming shortened V by 0 bases and J by 3 bases, and 4 bases separated the two germline ends. CDR3 length equals 13 residues. Written as DNA, the CDR3 is TGTGCCAGCAGTTACTCCCAGACAGATACGCAGTATTTT. This translates into CASSYSQTDTQYF.

This chain connects TRBV2 to TRBJ2-3; either TRBD1 or TRBD2 may fit D (5 bases each). Germline V gene sequence: CDR1 SNHLY, CDR2 FYNNEI. This CDR3 is built from 16 residues. The ends were cut back, 0 bases at V and 11 bases at J, with 21 bases in the middle. CDR3 region: CASSEAGGTSIRGQYF. CDR3 nucleotide sequence: TGTGCCAGCAGTGAAGCGGGTGGGACGTCCATTCGGGGGCAGTATTTT. Variable domain in full (rest from reference TRBV2 and TRBJ2-3): EPEVTQTPSHQVTQMGQEVILRCVPISNHLYFYWYRQILGQKVEFLVSFYNNEISEKSEIFDDQFSVERPDGSNFTLKIRSTKLEDSAMYFCASSEAGGTSIRGQYFGPGTRLTVL.

The rearrangement joins TRBV28 to TRBJ1-6, with TRBD1 matching 7 bases. CDR1 and CDR2 from the germline V gene are MDHEN and SYDVKM. V lost 6 bases and J lost 0; bases outside the gene matches: 2. CDR3 length equals 15 residues. The CDR3 loop reads CASRTGSSYNSPLHF. The CDR3 DNA is TGTGCCAGCAGGACAGGGAGCTCCTATAATTCACCCCTCCACTTT.

The chain couples TRBV7-2 to TRBJ2-7, with 9 bases lining up with TRBD1. The CDR3 is 14 residues long. Per the germline V gene, CDR1 is SGHTA and CDR2 is FQGNSA. J was trimmed by 6 bases and V by 2 bases; bases with no gene match: 5. The CDR3 spells CASSLKGQGREQYF. The CDR3 DNA follows: TGTGCCAGCAGCTTAAAGGGACAGGGCCGCGAGCAGTACTTC.

The V call is TRBV9, the J call TRBJ2-3; D is undetermined. CDR3 size: 14 residues. Germline CDR1 reads SGDLS; CDR2 reads YYNGEE. The V gene lost 0 bases and the J gene lost 2 bases, with 7 bases spanning the gap. The chain's CDR3 is CASSVARHTDTQYF. The CDR3 DNA is TGTGCCAGCAGCGTAGCTAGACACACAGATACGCAGTATTTT.

This rearrangement joins TRBV20-1 to TRBJ2-3; D gene ambiguous. CDR3 length equals 11 residues. From germline, CDR1 is DFQATT and CDR2 SNEGSKA (reference sequence). Trimming left V 8 bases short and J 6 bases short, with 12 bases between. CDR3 residues: CSSPGRDTQYF. The DNA for the CDR3 is TGCAGTTCCCCCGGTCGCGATACGCAGTATTTT.

The V call is TRBV27, the J call TRBJ2-1, with 10 bases lining up with TRBD2. CDR3 length: 19 amino acids. The germline V gene encodes CDR1 MNHEY and CDR2 SMNVEV (reference sequence). Trimming at V came to 2 bases and at J to 2 bases, leaving 12 bases not matched to a gene. CDR3 region: CASSLIGTSGMSAYNEQFF. The CDR3 coding sequence is TGTGCCAGCAGTTTAATTGGAACTAGCGGGATGAGTGCCTACAATGAGCAGTTCTTC.

The CDR3 sequence is CASSLIAGSTDTQYF. Here the CDR3 DNA reads TGCGCCAGCAGCTTGATAGCGGGCTCCACAGATACGCAGTATTTT. This chain connects TRBV5-1 to TRBJ2-3, with 7 bases identical to TRBD2. J lost 2 bases, V lost 1 base, and 4 bases had no gene match. The germline V gene has CDR1 SGHRS and CDR2 YFSETQ. CDR3 length: 15 amino acids.

The chain carries TRBV9 and TRBJ2-3; TRBD2 matches at 8 bases. Trimming removed 1 base from V and 6 bases from J; junction bases left unmatched: 10. Germline assignment: CDR1 SGDLS and CDR2 YYNGEE. The CDR3 consists of 16 residues. CDR3 amino acids: CASSVSPGLGVDTQYF. CDR3 bases: TGTGCCAGCAGCGTATCGCCGGGACTAGGTGTGGATACGCAGTATTTT.

The J gene is TRBJ2-5, the V gene TRBV4-1, with D possibly being TRBD1 (6 bases). Germline-derived CDR1 and CDR2 are MGHRA and YSYEKL. Trimming shortened V by 0 bases and J by 1 base, and 9 bases separated the two germline ends. The CDR3 contains 15 residues. This CDR3 reads CASSQDNRVQETQYF. DNA for the CDR3: TGCGCCAGCAGCCAAGATAACAGGGTCCAAGAGACCCAGTACTTC.

The rearrangement links TRBV20-1 to TRBJ2-1, with 8 bases that match TRBD1. This CDR3 has 11 amino acids. V lost 6 bases, J lost 7 bases, and 2 bases stayed unmatched. CDR1 and CDR2 from the germline V gene are DFQATT and SNEGSKA (reference sequence). CDR3 in DNA: TGCAGTGCAGACAGGGGAAATGAGCAGTTCTTC. Translating gives CSADRGNEQFF.

The chain couples TRBV6-1 to TRBJ2-5; D assignment may be TRBD1 or TRBD2 (6 bases each). Germline CDR1 is MNHNS and CDR2 is SASEGT. V was cut by 4 bases and J by 1 base, with 13 bases left in between. The CDR3 extends over 15 amino acids. CDR3: CASSVGGTSQETQYF. In nucleotides, the CDR3 is TGTGCCAGCAGTGTAGGGGGGACAAGCCAAGAGACCCAGTACTTC.

The chain recombines TRBV6-5 with TRBJ2-7; the D gene is possibly TRBD1 (5 bases). Between the trimmed V and J ends, which lost 5 bases and 4 bases, there was a span of 15 bases. CDR1 MNHEY and CDR2 SVGAGI come from the germline V gene. The CDR3 contains 14 residues. The CDR3 here is CASSQQDPLYEQYF. In nucleotides, the CDR3 is TGTGCCAGCAGTCAACAGGACCCCCTTTACGAGCAGTACTTC.

The chain carries TRBV15 and TRBJ1-2, with unresolved D. The V gene's germline CDR1 is LNHNV and CDR2 YYDKDF (reference sequence). The CDR3 length is 14 residues. Trimming shortened V by 1 base and J by 2 bases, and 8 bases separated the two germline ends. The CDR3 DNA sequence: TGTGCCACCAGCAGAGTTCGGGGAAACTATGGCTACACCTTC. Translating gives CATSRVRGNYGYTF.

The genes are TRBV2 and TRBJ1-5, with D perhaps TRBD1 (5 bases). Per germline, CDR1 SNHLY and CDR2 FYNNEI. The V end was cut by 1 base, the J end by 0 bases, with 10 bases between. The CDR3 is 16 amino acids. CDR3 sequence (DNA): TGTGCCAGCAGTGAAGGGGCAGGGAATAGCAATCAGCCCCAGCATTTT. Its translation is CASSEGAGNSNQPQHF. Filled out from reference TRBV2 and TRBJ1-5, the complete variable domain reads EPEVTQTPSHQVTQMGQEVILRCVPISNHLYFYWYRQILGQKVEFLVSFYNNEISEKSEIFDDQFSVERPDGSNFTLKIRSTKLEDSAMYFCASSEGAGNSNQPQHFGDGTRLSIL.

The chain has TRBV6-5 and TRBJ2-7; no reliable D call. Trimming removed 2 bases from V and 3 bases from J, with 11 bases in between. This CDR3 contains 14 residues. Germline CDR1 reads MNHEY; CDR2 reads SVGAGI. In DNA form, the CDR3 reads TGTGCCAGCAGTTACGGCGCCGTAGGCTACGAGCAGTACTTC. Its protein is CASSYGAVGYEQYF.

The rearrangement uses TRBV2 and TRBJ2-2, with D perhaps matching TRBD2 (5 bases). The germline CDR1 and CDR2 sequences are SNHLY and FYNNEI. This CDR3 region has 15 residues. Trimming stripped 10 bases from V and 5 bases from J, with 20 bases between. CDR3 sequence: CATRTPPYETGELFF. The CDR3 region has the DNA TGTGCCACTAGGACTCCCCCATATGAAACCGGGGAGCTGTTTTTT.

The rearrangement uses TRBV7-6 and TRBJ2-7, with TRBD2 matching 13 bases. The ends lost 0 bases at V and 0 bases at J; junction bases unmatched: 5. The germline V gene has CDR1 SGHVS and CDR2 FNYEAQ. This CDR3 is 18 amino acids long. CDR3 sequence reads: CASSLARTSGGGSYEQYF. As DNA, the CDR3 is TGTGCCAGCAGCTTAGCGCGGACTAGCGGGGGCGGCTCCTACGAGCAGTACTTC.

V gene TRBV14 combines with J gene TRBJ2-7, with D possibly being TRBD1 or TRBD2 (5 bases each). Germline V gives CDR1 SGHDN, CDR2 FVKESK. The CDR3 has 15 residues. With 3 bases removed from V and 0 bases from J, the gap between germline ends came to 12 bases. Here the CDR3 reads CASSHIGTPSYEQYF. CDR3 nucleotide sequence: TGTGCCAGCAGCCACATCGGGACCCCCTCCTACGAGCAGTACTTC.

The rearrangement links TRBV5-8 to TRBJ2-1; D is unresolved. This CDR3 is 14 amino acids long. CDR1 is SGHTS, CDR2 YDEGEE, per germline. The V and J ends lost 2 bases and 0 bases respectively, with 6 bases between them. CDR3 DNA: TGTGCCAGCAGCTTACCTAGCTCCTACAATGAGCAGTTCTTC. This codes for CASSLPSSYNEQFF.

The rearrangement joins TRBV6-5 to TRBJ2-3; 11 bases map to TRBD2. V lost 4 bases, J lost 5 bases, and 8 bases stayed unmatched. CDR3 length equals 16 residues. CDR1 is MNHEY and CDR2 is SVGAGI in the germline V gene. The CDR3 here is CASSFILAGVLDTQYF. The DNA of the CDR3 is TGTGCCAGCAGTTTCATACTAGCGGGAGTACTAGATACGCAGTATTTT.

This clone was observed once. The chain has TRBV28 and TRBJ2-1; D possibly uses TRBD1 or TRBD2 (6 bases each). Per germline, CDR1 MDHEN and CDR2 SYDVKM. V was trimmed by 4 bases and J by 5 bases, leaving 12 bases between them. This CDR3 has 14 residues. The CDR3: CASSWGAGNNEQFF. Written as DNA, the CDR3 is TGTGCCAGCAGTTGGGGGGCGGGAAACAATGAGCAGTTCTTC.